This note documents a single TCR beta chain sequence. Its antigen is unknown. A second PCR of roughly 7 to 11 cycles used a sample-barcoded 5' primer and a J-beta primer mix. Each cDNA was tagged by a template-switch adaptor containing 12 random nucleotides. TCRdb used MiXCR to reprocess the 5' RACE reads, holding one entry per CDR3 protein. The data contain about 570,000 distinct CDR3 sequences, 25% to 30% of them singletons. A minimum of 6.5 million PBMCs was isolated per sample. The sample originates from a study of blood T cells in healthy people across ages. Study-wide results and caveats: Higher diversity and more naive CD4+ cells were features of long-lived donors, compared to aged donors.

The V gene lost 5 bases and the J gene lost 2 bases, with 9 bases spanning the gap. This CDR3 comprises 13 residues. The germline V gene encodes CDR1 LGHNA and CDR2 YNFKEQ. The specimen sequenced was blood. The chain uses TRBV4-2 and TRBJ2-5; D might be TRBD1 or TRBD2, each matching 5 bases. The TCR comes from a woman between 70 and 85 years old in good health. The CDR3 region is CASSKGPQETQYF. The CDR3 DNA reads as TGTGCCAGCAGCAAGGGACCGCAAGAGACCCAGTACTTC.